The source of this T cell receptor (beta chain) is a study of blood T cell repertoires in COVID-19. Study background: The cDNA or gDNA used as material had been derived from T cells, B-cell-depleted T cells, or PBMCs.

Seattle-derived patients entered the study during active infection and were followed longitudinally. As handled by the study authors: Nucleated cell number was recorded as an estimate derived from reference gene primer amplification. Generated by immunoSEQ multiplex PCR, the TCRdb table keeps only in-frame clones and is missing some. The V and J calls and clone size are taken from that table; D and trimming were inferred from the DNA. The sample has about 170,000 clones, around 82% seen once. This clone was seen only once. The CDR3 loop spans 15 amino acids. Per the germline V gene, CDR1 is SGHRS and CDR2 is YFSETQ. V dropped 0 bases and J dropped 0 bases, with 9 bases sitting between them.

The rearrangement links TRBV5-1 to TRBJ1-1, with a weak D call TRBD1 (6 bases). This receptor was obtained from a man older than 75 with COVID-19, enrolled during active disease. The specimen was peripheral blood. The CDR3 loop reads CASSLAQGMNTEAFF. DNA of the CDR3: TGCGCCAGCAGCTTGGCCCAGGGGATGAACACTGAAGCTTTCTTT.